These T cell receptor beta chains were read from a single sample in a study of blood T cell repertoires in COVID-19. Measured with immunoSEQ multiplex PCR; TCRdb has only the in-frame clones, and not every one. The repertoire holds more than 110,000 clones, with roughly 79% as singletons. The source material was PBMCs or T cells enriched from blood (not recorded which). The receptors derive from a woman in her fifties or sixties who had recovered from COVID-19. CDR3s leave out the opening cysteine and the closing phenylalanine or tryptophan.

v_gene: TRBV6-5; len: 13; CDR3aa: ASSYSSGQPREQF
v_gene: TRBV7-3; len: 12; CDR3aa: ASSQEGNTGELF
v_gene: TRBV11-1; len: 12; CDR3aa: ASSLAGSSTPLH
v_gene: TRBV7-8; len: 13; CDR3aa: ASSLTGTPGNTIY
v_gene: TRBV11-2; len: 10; CDR3aa: ASSFRGYEQY
v_gene: TRBV28; len: 13; CDR3aa: ASTERGREYNEQF
v_gene: TRBV4-1; len: 14; CDR3aa: ASSASRQGLNTEAF
v_gene: TRBV21-1; len: 10; CDR3aa: ASWLVHPEQF
v_gene: TRBV5-1; len: 12; CDR3aa: ASSFSGVQETQY
v_gene: TRBV7-3; len: 12; CDR3aa: ASRWIGASYEQY
v_gene: TRBV27; len: 13; CDR3aa: ASNNRTANTGELF
v_gene: TRBV27; len: 12; CDR3aa: ASSLLAQNTEAF
v_gene: TRBV7-3; len: 14; CDR3aa: ASSSRAGGPADTQY
v_gene: TRBV30; len: 8; CDR3aa: AWGSYEQY
v_gene: TRBV9; len: 11; CDR3aa: ASSTSSGNTIY
v_gene: TRBV28; len: 11; CDR3aa: ASIAPGGDEQF
v_gene: TRBV6-5; len: 13; CDR3aa: ASSYRLLANYGYT
v_gene: TRBV19; len: 10; CDR3aa: ASSLTGPGAF
v_gene: TRBV19; len: 11; CDR3aa: ASSITDRHGYT
v_gene: TRBV28; len: 11; CDR3aa: ASKVSGTYEQY
v_gene: TRBV19; len: 11; CDR3aa: ASRRQPNYGYT
v_gene: TRBV7-3; len: 13; CDR3aa: ASSLTSGSQETQY
v_gene: TRBV6-4; len: 13; CDR3aa: ASSTNGGADQPQH